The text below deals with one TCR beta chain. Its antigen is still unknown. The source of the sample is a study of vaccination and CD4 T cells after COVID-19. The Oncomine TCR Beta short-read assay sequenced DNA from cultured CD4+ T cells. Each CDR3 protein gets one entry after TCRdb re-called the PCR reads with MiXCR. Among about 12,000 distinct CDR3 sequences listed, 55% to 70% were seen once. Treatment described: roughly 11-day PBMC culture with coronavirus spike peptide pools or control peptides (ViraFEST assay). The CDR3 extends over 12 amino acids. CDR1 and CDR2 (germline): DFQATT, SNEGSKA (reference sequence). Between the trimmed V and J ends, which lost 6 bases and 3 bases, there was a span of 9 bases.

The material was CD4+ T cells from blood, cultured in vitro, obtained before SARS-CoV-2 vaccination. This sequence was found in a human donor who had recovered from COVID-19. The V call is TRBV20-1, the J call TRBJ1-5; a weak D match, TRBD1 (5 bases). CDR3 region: CSARQFNQPQHF. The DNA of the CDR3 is TGCAGTGCAAGACAGTTCAATCAGCCCCAGCATTTT.